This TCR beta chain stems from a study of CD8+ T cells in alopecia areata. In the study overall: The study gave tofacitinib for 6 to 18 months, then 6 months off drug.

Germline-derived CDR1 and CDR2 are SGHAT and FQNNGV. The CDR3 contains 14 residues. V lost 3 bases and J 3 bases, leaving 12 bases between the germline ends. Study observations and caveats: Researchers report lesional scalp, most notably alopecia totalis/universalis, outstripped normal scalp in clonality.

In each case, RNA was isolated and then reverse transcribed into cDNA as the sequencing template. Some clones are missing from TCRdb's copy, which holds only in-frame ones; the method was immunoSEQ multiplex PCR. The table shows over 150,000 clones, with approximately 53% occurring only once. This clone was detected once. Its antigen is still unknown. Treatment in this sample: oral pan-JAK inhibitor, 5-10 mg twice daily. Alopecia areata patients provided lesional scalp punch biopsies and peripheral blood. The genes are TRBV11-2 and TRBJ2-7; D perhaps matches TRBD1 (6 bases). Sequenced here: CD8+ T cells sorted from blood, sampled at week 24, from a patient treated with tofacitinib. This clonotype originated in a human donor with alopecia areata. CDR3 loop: CASSFPGHSYEQYF. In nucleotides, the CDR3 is TGTGCCAGCAGCTTCCCGGGACACAGCTACGAGCAGTACTTC.